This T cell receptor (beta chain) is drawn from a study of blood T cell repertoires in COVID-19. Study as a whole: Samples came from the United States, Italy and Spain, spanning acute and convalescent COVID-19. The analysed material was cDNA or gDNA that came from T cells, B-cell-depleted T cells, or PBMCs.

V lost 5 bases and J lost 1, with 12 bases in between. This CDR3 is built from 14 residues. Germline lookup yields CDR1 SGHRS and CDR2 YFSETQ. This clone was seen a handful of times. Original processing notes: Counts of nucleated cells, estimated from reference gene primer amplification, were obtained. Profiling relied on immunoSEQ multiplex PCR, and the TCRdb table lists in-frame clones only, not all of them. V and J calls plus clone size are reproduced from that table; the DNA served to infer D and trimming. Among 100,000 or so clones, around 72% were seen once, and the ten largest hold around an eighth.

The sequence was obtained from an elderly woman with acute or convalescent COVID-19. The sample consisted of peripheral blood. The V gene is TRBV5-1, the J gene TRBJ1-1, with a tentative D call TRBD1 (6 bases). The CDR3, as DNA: TGCGCCAGCAGGTTTACAGGGACGAACACTGAAGCTTTCTTT. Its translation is CASRFTGTNTEAFF.